This passage covers 14 T cell receptor beta chains from one sample sequenced in a study of blood T cell repertoires in COVID-19. Here immunoSEQ multiplex PCR was the method, and the copy in TCRdb shows in-frame clones only, minus some. Of some 260,000 clones listed, around 90% are singletons. Sequencing input: peripheral blood. The source of these receptors is a man in his late teens or twenties with active or convalescent COVID-19.

This clone appeared a single time. This chain joins TRBV5-4 and TRBJ1-6, with 9 bases aligning to TRBD1. The germline gives CDR1 SGHNT, CDR2 YYREEE (reference sequence). This CDR3 is built from 16 residues. The V segment lost 3 bases and the J segment 9 bases; nucleotides outside the gene matches: 10. Here the CDR3 reads CASSSAGTGLVSPLHF. CDR3 sequence (DNA): TGTGCCAGCAGCTCCGCCGGGACAGGGTTGGTTTCACCCCTCCACTTT.

The genes are TRBV19 and TRBJ2-1; 8 nucleotides agree with TRBD1. This CDR3 contains 12 residues. Germline V gives CDR1 LNHDA, CDR2 SQIVND (reference sequence). The trim removed 5 bases at V and 16 bases at J, leaving 10 bases unmatched. The CDR3 nucleotides are TGTGCCAGTAGTCAGGGGACAGGACTAATATTCTTC. Translation: CASSQGTGLIFF.

The rearrangement uses TRBV19 and TRBJ1-1; unclear D gene. Germline V lookup: CDR1 LNHDA, CDR2 SQIVND (reference sequence). The V end lost 9 bases, the J end lost 2 bases, and 10 bases lay between the germline ends. The CDR3 contains 12 residues. The CDR3 protein is CASLSSNTEAFF. DNA of the CDR3: TGTGCCAGCCTAAGTAGTAACACTGAAGCTTTCTTT.

The gene calls are TRBV3-1 (or the pseudogene TRBV3-2) and TRBJ1-1; a weak D match, TRBD1 (5 bases). Germline V CDR1 and CDR2: LGHDT, YNNKEL (reference sequence). V lost 6 bases to trimming and J lost 4 bases, with 12 bases between them. CDR3 length: 13 residues. In nucleotides, the CDR3 is TGTGCCAGCAGGGTCACAGGTAGCACTGAAGCTTTCTTT. It codes for CASRVTGSTEAFF.

V gene TRBV28 combines with J gene TRBJ1-4, with D possibly being TRBD1 (6 bases). This CDR3 spans 12 amino acids. Germline-derived CDR1 and CDR2 are MDHEN and SYDVKM. Trimming stripped 5 bases from V and 8 bases from J, with 9 bases between. Here the CDR3 reads CASSGTGEKLFF. Written as DNA, the CDR3 is TGTGCCAGCAGTGGTACAGGGGAAAAACTGTTTTTT.

This rearrangement joins TRBV5-1 to TRBJ1-1, with unresolved D. This CDR3 has 14 amino acids. Germline values: CDR1 SGHRS, CDR2 YFSETQ. Deletions cut 0 bases from V and 2 bases from J, with 8 bases between. The CDR3 spells CASSLETRNTEAFF. The CDR3 DNA reads TGCGCCAGCAGCTTGGAGACACGAAACACTGAAGCTTTCTTT.

The chain recombines TRBV4-3 with TRBJ2-4; 7 nucleotides agree with TRBD1. CDR1 is LGHNA, CDR2 YSLEER, per germline. V shed 0 bases, J shed 3 bases, and the junction held 14 bases outside the gene matches. The CDR3 extends over 19 amino acids. DNA for the CDR3: TGCGCCAGCAGCCAAGATCGGCAGGGGGTTTGGTTGGACAAAAACATTCAGTACTTC. Protein product: CASSQDRQGVWLDKNIQYF.

The chain uses TRBV28 and TRBJ2-7; D is perhaps TRBD2 (6 bases). This CDR3 is 15 amino acids long. Germline values: CDR1 MDHEN, CDR2 SYDVKM. With 6 bases removed from V and 3 bases from J, the gap between germline ends came to 18 bases. CDR3 sequence (DNA): TGTGCCAGCAGCAAGCCGACCGGGACTTTCTACGAGCAGTACTTC. Protein product: CASSKPTGTFYEQYF.

The chain uses TRBV2 and TRBJ1-4; D gene uncertain. V shed 1 base and J shed 0 bases, with 6 bases lying between them. CDR1 is SNHLY, CDR2 FYNNEI, per germline. The CDR3 sequence is 15 residues long. The CDR3 DNA follows: TGTGCCAGCAGTGAAGTGGGCGCAACTAATGAAAAACTGTTTTTT. The encoded protein is CASSEVGATNEKLFF. Full variable domain (missing parts from reference TRBV2 and TRBJ1-4): EPEVTQTPSHQVTQMGQEVILRCVPISNHLYFYWYRQILGQKVEFLVSFYNNEISEKSEIFDDQFSVERPDGSNFTLKIRSTKLEDSAMYFCASSEVGATNEKLFFGSGTQLSVL.

This chain links TRBV27 with TRBJ2-7; D is unresolved. The CDR3 runs 13 residues. The germline V and J ends were trimmed by 3 bases and 3 bases, with 9 bases remaining between them. CDR1 and CDR2 from the germline V gene are MNHEY and SMNVEV (reference sequence). CDR3 amino acids: CASSLSQYYEQYF. CDR3 coding DNA: TGTGCCAGCAGTTTGTCACAGTACTACGAGCAGTACTTC.

The V gene is TRBV7-2, the J gene TRBJ1-3; no clear D. Per the germline V gene, CDR1 is SGHTA and CDR2 is FQGNSA. CDR3 length: 15 residues. The germline V and J ends were trimmed by 1 base and 4 bases, with 11 bases remaining between them. CDR3 sequence: CASSLVGPGGNTIYF. CDR3 DNA: TGTGCCAGCAGCTTAGTAGGGCCGGGAGGAAACACCATATATTTT. The variable domain in full, completed from reference TRBV7-2 and TRBJ1-3, reads GAGVSQSPSNKVTEKGKDVELRCDPISGHTALYWYRQSLGQGLEFLIYFQGNSAPDKSGLPSDRFSAERTGGSVSTLTIQRTQQEDSAVYLCASSLVGPGGNTIYFGEGSWLTVV.

J is TRBJ2-1 and V is TRBV13; 7 bases map to TRBD1. J gave up 4 bases and V 6 bases, and 6 bases lay outside the gene matches. CDR1 PRHDT and CDR2 FYEKMQ come from the germline V gene (reference sequence). This CDR3 comprises 14 residues. The CDR3 bases are TGTGCCAGCAGTTCAGGGGGTGGTTACAATGAGCAGTTCTTC. Residues: CASSSGGGYNEQFF.

The rearrangement uses TRBV7-2 and TRBJ2-7; maybe TRBD2 (5 bases). Germline values: CDR1 SGHTA, CDR2 FQGNSA. V was shortened by 6 bases and J by 3 bases, with 12 bases between the two germline ends. This CDR3 spans 13 amino acids. Here the CDR3 reads CASRPGIYYEQYF. CDR3 DNA: TGTGCCAGCAGGCCGGGAATATACTACGAGCAGTACTTC.

This clone was observed a single time. The chain couples TRBV7-9 to TRBJ1-2; D possibly corresponds to TRBD1 (5 bases). The length of the CDR3 is 17 residues. The V gene lost 5 bases and the J gene lost 4 bases, with 23 bases spanning the gap. Germline V gene data show CDR1 as SEHNR and CDR2 as FQNEAQ (reference sequence). In nucleotides, the CDR3 is TGTGCCAGCAGCCCCTCGAAGGGAGCGGGGGAGACCTATGGCTACACCTTC. Its protein is CASSPSKGAGETYGYTF.